This is a list of T cell receptor beta chains from one sample in a study of cytomegalovirus exposure and HLA in healthy donors. The assay was immunoSEQ multiplex PCR, and TCRdb's table has in-frame clones only and misses some. This table lists 150,000 to 250,000 clones. What was sequenced was PBMCs. These receptors were taken from a boy aged 5-17 years in good health and CMV-seronegative. Both conserved end residues are part of each CDR3. D genes are given only for firm matches.

j_call: TRBJ2-2; d_call: NA; v_call: TRBV7-9; cdr3_aa: CASRGDTGELFF
j_call: TRBJ2-1; d_call: TRBD2; v_call: TRBV6-5; cdr3_aa: CASSLNLAGGFNEQFF
j_call: TRBJ1-2; d_call: TRBD1; v_call: TRBV27; cdr3_aa: CASSERRTGYGYTF
j_call: TRBJ2-2; d_call: NA; v_call: TRBV29-1; cdr3_aa: CSVALYGGTGELFF
j_call: TRBJ2-1; d_call: NA; v_call: TRBV2; cdr3_aa: CASSGLASNEQFF
j_call: TRBJ1-1; d_call: TRBD1; v_call: TRBV10-3; cdr3_aa: CAISQGAGTEAFF
j_call: TRBJ1-1; d_call: NA; v_call: TRBV6-1; cdr3_aa: CASSEDSHSSTEAFF
j_call: TRBJ2-7; d_call: NA; v_call: TRBV27; cdr3_aa: CASSLSREVTYEQYF
j_call: TRBJ2-5; d_call: NA; v_call: TRBV9; cdr3_aa: CASSVGGGRETQYF
j_call: TRBJ2-1; d_call: TRBD2; v_call: TRBV4-1; cdr3_aa: CASSALAGVSYNEQFF
j_call: TRBJ1-6; d_call: TRBD1; v_call: TRBV5-6; cdr3_aa: CASSLAGTGNSPLHF
j_call: TRBJ1-1; d_call: NA; v_call: TRBV2; cdr3_aa: CASSYQQGRTEAFF
j_call: TRBJ2-3; d_call: TRBD2; v_call: TRBV9; cdr3_aa: CASSALAGDTDTQYF
j_call: TRBJ1-5; d_call: NA; v_call: TRBV29-1; cdr3_aa: CSVAVAGSSQPQHF
j_call: TRBJ1-1; d_call: NA; v_call: TRBV2; cdr3_aa: CASSPGLGGAFF
j_call: TRBJ2-3; d_call: NA; v_call: TRBV7-2; cdr3_aa: CASSPEASTDTQYF
j_call: TRBJ2-5; d_call: TRBD2; v_call: TRBV5-6; cdr3_aa: CASSLGTSGKETQYF
j_call: TRBJ1-3; d_call: TRBD1; v_call: TRBV5-1; cdr3_aa: CASSLEGGIDTIYF
j_call: TRBJ2-5; d_call: NA; v_call: TRBV20-1; cdr3_aa: CSAGATQYF
j_call: TRBJ2-2; d_call: TRBD2; v_call: TRBV30; cdr3_aa: CAWSGGGGGTGELFF
j_call: TRBJ2-3; d_call: TRBD1; v_call: TRBV5-1; cdr3_aa: CASSLDRGTDTQYF
j_call: TRBJ2-3; d_call: NA; v_call: TRBV5-4; cdr3_aa: CASSSDTTDTQYF
j_call: TRBJ2-1; d_call: NA; v_call: TRBV28; cdr3_aa: CASSVTSYNEQFF
j_call: TRBJ2-3; d_call: NA; v_call: TRBV15; cdr3_aa: CATSITGAVDTQYF
j_call: TRBJ2-1; d_call: TRBD2; v_call: TRBV6-5; cdr3_aa: CALGAGAVGEQFF
j_call: TRBJ1-2; d_call: NA; v_call: TRBV5-4; cdr3_aa: CASSLDNWTDFYGYTF
j_call: TRBJ2-7; d_call: NA; v_call: TRBV6-6; cdr3_aa: CASSSTEANEQYF
j_call: TRBJ1-5; d_call: NA; v_call: TRBV14; cdr3_aa: CASSHTGNNQPQHF
j_call: TRBJ1-6; d_call: NA; v_call: TRBV15; cdr3_aa: CATSRVREALGSPLHF
j_call: TRBJ2-7; d_call: NA; v_call: TRBV7-6; cdr3_aa: CASSLQVSYEQYF
j_call: TRBJ2-3; d_call: TRBD2; v_call: TRBV11-1; cdr3_aa: CASSPGASGVSDTQYF
j_call: TRBJ2-3; d_call: NA; v_call: TRBV6-4; cdr3_aa: CASSEGLLADTQYF
j_call: TRBJ1-5; d_call: NA; v_call: TRBV19; cdr3_aa: CASNLRSYSNQPQHF